This T cell receptor beta chain was sequenced during a study of identical twins. TCRdb analysed the 5' RACE reads with MiXCR anew, one entry per CDR3 protein. The sample has hundreds of thousands of distinct CDR3 sequences; approximately 13% are singletons. This clonotype was recorded a few times. The CDR3 totals 14 residues. In germline, CDR1 is LGHDT, CDR2 YNNKEL (reference sequence). Deletions cut 0 bases from V and 4 bases from J, with 10 bases between. The sample also formed part of further work on yellow fever vaccine responses in identical twins.

This sequence was found in a woman between 18 and 29 years old in good health. This chain links TRBV3-1 with TRBJ2-7, with D unresolved. Sequencing was performed on PBMCs. CDR3 region: CASSQDTKTYEQYF. For the CDR3, the DNA is TGTGCCAGCAGCCAAGACACTAAAACTTACGAGCAGTACTTC.